The 26 T cell receptor beta chains listed next were all sequenced from one sample in a study of blood T cell repertoires in COVID-19. Repertoires were generated with immunoSEQ multiplex PCR, while TCRdb's copy carries only in-frame clones and drops some. The sample shows roughly 120,000 clones, 86% of them seen only once. Sequences were obtained from peripheral blood. These receptors all come from a human donor in a cohort sampled during active COVID-19.

This chain links TRBV5-1 with TRBJ2-1; TRBD1 agrees at 9 bases. CDR1 and CDR2 from the germline V gene are SGHRS and YFSETQ. This CDR3 has 18 amino acids. V was clipped by 1 base and J by 6 bases; unmatched bases: 14. CDR3 DNA sequence: TGCGCCAGCAGCTTGAGGGCTACAGGGGGCGCAATAGGCAATGAGCAGTTCTTC. This encodes CASSLRATGGAIGNEQFF.

J is TRBJ1-3 and V is TRBV7-2, with D perhaps TRBD1 (6 bases). CDR3 length: 17 residues. Deletions cut 3 bases from V and 0 bases from J, with 15 bases between. Germline lookup yields CDR1 SGHTA and CDR2 FQGNSA. CDR3 nucleotide sequence: TGTGCCAGCAGCTTTTGGACCGGGGGGGCCTCTGGAAACACCATATATTTT. Its protein is CASSFWTGGASGNTIYF.

The rearrangement uses TRBV7-9 and TRBJ2-1, with TRBD2 matching 7 bases. Germline V gene lookup returns CDR1 SEHNR and CDR2 FQNEAQ (reference sequence). J was trimmed by 5 bases and V by 4 bases; bases with no gene match: 14. This CDR3 spans 17 amino acids. CDR3 nucleotides: TGTGCCAGCAGCTCCCCTAGGGCGGGAGTAGGAGACAATGAGCAGTTCTTC. Protein sequence: CASSSPRAGVGDNEQFF. Drawing the rest from reference TRBV7-9 and TRBJ2-1, the complete variable domain is DTGVSQNPRHKITKRGQNVTFRCDPISEHNRLYWYRQTLGQGPEFLTYFQNEAQLEKSRLLSDRFSAERPKGSFSTLEIQRTEQGDSAMYLCASSSPRAGVGDNEQFFGPGTRLTVL.

The rearrangement joins TRBV12-3 or TRBV12-4 to TRBJ1-1, with D possibly being TRBD1 (6 bases). V shed 4 bases and J shed 1 base, with 7 bases lying between them. This CDR3 has 13 amino acids. In nucleotides, the CDR3 is TGTGCCAGCAGTTACAGGGAGAACACTGAAGCTTTCTTT. Translating gives CASSYRENTEAFF.

The rearrangement uses TRBV4-1 and TRBJ2-3; tentatively, D is TRBD2 (6 bases). Trimming shortened V by 10 bases and J by 3 bases, and 14 bases separated the two germline ends. This CDR3 has 13 residues. Germline CDR1 reads MGHRA; CDR2 reads YSYEKL. This CDR3 is CATSGVGTDTQYF. The DNA of the CDR3 is TGCGCCACCTCGGGAGTCGGTACAGATACGCAGTATTTT.

A single count supports this clone. The chain combines TRBV9 with TRBJ1-1, with no clear D. V was clipped by 2 bases and J by 2 bases, with 10 bases between them. CDR3 length: 14 amino acids. Germline V lookup: CDR1 SGDLS, CDR2 YYNGEE. The DNA for the CDR3 is TGTGCCAGCAGCGTGGGAGCAGATAACACTGAAGCTTTCTTT. This sequence encodes CASSVGADNTEAFF.

The chain links TRBV12-1 to TRBJ2-1; the table's TRBD2 call for D was not verified on the DNA. TRBV12-1 is annotated as a pseudogene. This CDR3 spans 18 amino acids. CDR3 sequence: CASSFGEFVPSAGGEQFF. CDR3 sequence (DNA): TGTGCCAGCAGCTTTGGAGAATTTGTCCCGTCGGCGGGAGGTGAGCAGTTCTTC.

This chain connects TRBV11-3 to TRBJ2-1; D remains ambiguous. From germline, CDR1 is SGHNT and CDR2 YENEEA. Trimming cost V 4 bases and J 3 bases, with 19 bases left between them. The CDR3 has 17 amino acids. The CDR3 here is CASSSNFTIRIYNEQFF. The CDR3 DNA follows: TGTGCCAGCAGCTCGAATTTCACTATACGGATCTACAATGAGCAGTTCTTC.

The chain links TRBV4-1 to TRBJ2-7, with 13 bases matching TRBD2. Germline V gene lookup returns CDR1 MGHRA and CDR2 YSYEKL. This CDR3 has 16 residues. The V and J ends lost 4 bases and 0 bases, in that order; junction bases with no gene match: 3. The CDR3 nucleotides are TGCGCCAGCAGCCTGACTAGCGGGGGGCCCTCCTACGAGCAGTACTTC. It encodes CASSLTSGGPSYEQYF.

The rearrangement uses TRBV15 and TRBJ1-4; D might be TRBD1 (5 bases). V was clipped by 3 bases and J by 4 bases, with 12 bases between them. CDR1 is LNHNV and CDR2 is YYDKDF in the germline V gene (reference sequence). The CDR3 runs 15 residues. The CDR3 DNA is TGTGCCACCAGCAGCCAGCCAGGGATTAATGAAAAACTGTTTTTT. Its protein product is CATSSQPGINEKLFF.

The sample holds a few counts of this clone. The chain carries TRBV7-2 and TRBJ2-1, with TRBD2 matching 7 bases. There are 16 residues in the CDR3. Per germline, CDR1 SGHTA and CDR2 FQGNSA. The trim removed 4 bases at V and 0 bases at J, leaving 6 bases unmatched. The CDR3 nucleotides are TGTGCCAGCAGCTCCCAGAGCGGGACCTCCTACAATGAGCAGTTCTTC. This encodes CASSSQSGTSYNEQFF.

The chain recombines TRBV7-9 with TRBJ2-3; D might be TRBD1 (5 bases). The ends were cut back, 3 bases at V and 6 bases at J, with 10 bases in the middle. The CDR3 is 13 residues long. Germline CDR1 and CDR2: SEHNR and FQNEAQ (reference sequence). The CDR3 region is CASSLDGADTQYF. The DNA for the CDR3 is TGTGCCAGCAGCTTGGATGGGGCGGATACGCAGTATTTT. The full variable domain, its missing parts supplied by reference TRBV7-9 and TRBJ2-3, is DTGVSQNPRHKITKRGQNVTFRCDPISEHNRLYWYRQTLGQGPEFLTYFQNEAQLEKSRLLSDRFSAERPKGSFSTLEIQRTEQGDSAMYLCASSLDGADTQYFGPGTRLTVL.

CDR3 DNA sequence: TGCGCCAGCAGTGAAGCAGTAGGGGATGGCTACACCTTC. Translation: CASSEAVGDGYTF. This chain uses TRBV10-1 with TRBJ1-2, with D possibly TRBD1 on 5 matching bases. V lost 3 bases and J lost 6, with 11 bases in between. CDR1 WNHNN and CDR2 SYGVQD come from the germline V gene (reference sequence). The CDR3 sequence is 13 residues long.

This chain links TRBV6-5 with TRBJ2-1; 7 bases align to TRBD2. Unmatched junction bases numbered 5, after V lost 0 bases and J lost 9 bases. The CDR3 loop spans 14 amino acids. Looked up from germline, CDR1 is MNHEY and CDR2 is SVGAGI. The CDR3 nucleotides read TGTGCCAGCAGTTACTCGGCCGGACTAGGTGAGCAGTTCTTC. Protein: CASSYSAGLGEQFF.

The rearrangement links TRBV30 to TRBJ1-1; 8 bases are shared with TRBD1. Germline V gene lookup returns CDR1 GTSNPN and CDR2 SVGIG (reference sequence). The CDR3 is 14 amino acids. Unmatched junction bases numbered 3, after V lost 2 bases and J lost 1 base. In DNA form, the CDR3 reads TGTGCCTGGAGTCCCGGGACAGGGAACACTGAAGCTTTCTTT. This gives the protein CAWSPGTGNTEAFF.

J is TRBJ2-7 and V is TRBV11-2, with TRBD2 matching 9 bases. Losses at the gene ends were 6 bases for V and 1 base for J; bases not matched to a gene: 10. Germline V gene data show CDR1 as SGHAT and CDR2 as FQNNGV. CDR3 length: 16 residues. The DNA for the CDR3 is TGTGCCAGCAGTCCCCTAGCGGGAAGGGGGTCCTACGAGCAGTACTTC. This encodes CASSPLAGRGSYEQYF. Complete variable domain (other parts from reference TRBV11-2 and TRBJ2-7): EAGVAQSPRYKIIEKRQSVAFWCNPISGHATLYWYQQILGQGPKLLIQFQNNGVVDDSQLPKDRFSAERLKGVDSTLKIQPAKLEDSAVYLCASSPLAGRGSYEQYFGPGTRLTVT.

The rearrangement joins TRBV6-2 or TRBV6-3 to TRBJ2-2; D remains unclear. The germline CDR1 and CDR2 sequences are MNHEY and SVGEGT. V shed 6 bases and J shed 0 bases, with 8 bases lying between them. The CDR3 runs to 14 residues. The CDR3 loop reads CASRYLSNTGELFF. DNA of the CDR3: TGTGCCAGCAGGTACCTATCGAACACCGGGGAGCTGTTTTTT.

The rearrangement joins TRBV19 to TRBJ2-1; 9 bases are a match to TRBD2. Germline V gene lookup returns CDR1 LNHDA and CDR2 SQIVND (reference sequence). Germline trimming cut 5 bases from V and 8 bases from J; bases unmatched to any gene: 10. The CDR3 is 15 residues long. CDR3 bases: TGTGCCAGTAGTCCAGTAGCGGGAGTAGGCCATGAGCAGTTCTTC. It codes for CASSPVAGVGHEQFF. Full variable domain (missing parts from reference TRBV19 and TRBJ2-1): DGGITQSPKYLFRKEGQNVTLSCEQNLNHDAMYWYRQDPGQGLRLIYYSQIVNDFQKGDIAEGYSVSREKKESFPLTVTSAQKNPTAFYLCASSPVAGVGHEQFFGPGTRLTVL.

This chain uses TRBV18 with TRBJ2-7; D unresolved. The V and J ends lost 2 bases and 2 bases respectively, with 10 bases between them. Per germline, CDR1 KGHSH and CDR2 LQKENI. This CDR3 is 14 amino acids long. CDR3 coding DNA: TGTGCCAGCTCACCAGCAGCGTCTACCTACGAGCAGTACTTC. Residues: CASSPAASTYEQYF.

The chain uses TRBV3-1 (or the pseudogene TRBV3-2) and TRBJ2-1; maybe TRBD2 (6 bases). Germline V lookup: CDR1 LGHDT, CDR2 YNNKEL (reference sequence). V lost 0 bases, J lost 4 bases, and 10 bases lay in between. The CDR3 has 15 residues. The DNA for the CDR3 is TGTGCCAGCAGCCAAGAGGCTGGAGGGTACAATGAGCAGTTCTTC. Its protein is CASSQEAGGYNEQFF.

This clone has a single count. The chain is built from TRBV27 and TRBJ2-5; 7 bases agree with TRBD2. Germline values: CDR1 MNHEY, CDR2 SMNVEV (reference sequence). Losses at the gene ends were 8 bases for V and 2 bases for J; bases not matched to a gene: 8. The CDR3 length is 14 residues. In nucleotides, the CDR3 is TGTGCCAGCGGAGTCCTAGCGGAGCAAGAGACCCAGTACTTC. This sequence encodes CASGVLAEQETQYF.

The chain employs TRBV7-9 and TRBJ1-5; D not certain. The CDR3 covers 15 residues. Germline V CDR1 and CDR2: SEHNR, FQNEAQ (reference sequence). Trimming took off 1 base at V and 4 bases at J, with 11 bases between the two ends. CDR3 coding DNA: TGTGCCAGCAGCTTAGGAGGCAGAGTGAATCAGCCCCAGCATTTT. This sequence encodes CASSLGGRVNQPQHF.

The chain employs TRBV7-9 and TRBJ2-7; the match to TRBD2 covers 7 bases. V lost 5 bases and J lost 6; bases outside the gene matches: 7. This CDR3 has 13 amino acids. Germline CDR1 reads SEHNR; CDR2 reads FQNEAQ (reference sequence). In DNA, the CDR3 is TGTGCCAGCAGCCAAGGATCGGGAGGCGAGCAGTACTTC. It encodes CASSQGSGGEQYF.

Here the CDR3 reads CASSVGQPTSTDTQYF. The DNA of the CDR3 is TGTGCCAGCAGCGTGGGACAGCCAACTAGCACAGATACGCAGTATTTT. V and J are TRBV9 and TRBJ2-3; 7 bases map to TRBD1. Germline assignment: CDR1 SGDLS and CDR2 YYNGEE. V lost 2 bases and J lost 0; bases outside the gene matches: 6. The CDR3 loop spans 16 amino acids.

This clone was picked up a small number of times. The rearrangement uses TRBV5-8 and TRBJ2-7, with D unresolved. CDR1 and CDR2 (germline): SGHTS, YDEGEE. Trimming took 2 bases from V and 1 from J, leaving 4 bases between them. CDR3 length: 12 amino acids. CDR3 nucleotides: TGTGCCAGCAGCTTCGGGTCCTACGAGCAGTACTTC. Its protein is CASSFGSYEQYF.

CDR3 sequence: CASSQAWGAPLHF. The DNA of the CDR3 is TGTGCCAGCAGCCAAGCTTGGGGAGCACCCCTCCACTTT. V and J are TRBV14 and TRBJ1-6, with no clear D. Germline lookup yields CDR1 SGHDN and CDR2 FVKESK. V shed 1 base and J shed 11 bases, with 9 bases lying between them. The CDR3 loop spans 13 amino acids. Complete variable domain (other parts from reference TRBV14 and TRBJ1-6): EAGVTQFPSHSVIEKGQTVTLRCDPISGHDNLYWYRRVMGKEIKFLLHFVKESKQDESGMPNNRFLAERTGGTYSTLKVQPAELEDSGVYFCASSQAWGAPLHFGNGTRLTVT.